Shown below are 28 T cell receptor beta chains from a single sample sequenced in a study of T cells in localized non-small cell lung cancer. The repertoire was sequenced with immunoSEQ multiplex PCR; TCRdb's copy has only in-frame clones and lacks some. The sample lists some 140,000 clones, roughly 90% occurring once. This specimen was peripheral blood, taken before any cancer treatment. Every receptor here comes from a female donor over 55 with stage I lung adenocarcinoma.

This chain links TRBV6-6 with TRBJ2-1; D may correspond to TRBD1 or TRBD2 (5 bases each). Germline lookup yields CDR1 MNHNY and CDR2 SVGAGI (reference sequence). Trimming took off 3 bases at V and 8 bases at J, with 17 bases between the two ends. The CDR3 covers 15 residues. CDR3 sequence (DNA): TGTGCCAGCAGTTATCGGGACCCGCCTAGGGATGAGCAGTTCTTC. It codes for CASSYRDPPRDEQFF.

This chain uses TRBV4-1 with TRBJ1-5, with D maybe TRBD1 (5 bases). V gave up 0 bases and J gave up 6 bases, with 12 bases separating them. Per the germline V gene, CDR1 is MGHRA and CDR2 is YSYEKL. The CDR3 contains 15 residues. The CDR3 DNA reads TGCGCCAGCAGCCAAGACAGGGCGTGGAGTCAGCCCCAGCATTTT. Translated: CASSQDRAWSQPQHF.

The rearrangement uses TRBV5-6 and TRBJ1-2; 7 bases line up with TRBD1. The CDR3 totals 17 residues. Germline V lookup: CDR1 SGHDT, CDR2 YYEEEE. V dropped 4 bases and J dropped 4; count of bases not matched to a gene: 16. The CDR3 region is CASSLIGVRQGSYGYTF. The CDR3 DNA follows: TGTGCCAGCAGCCTGATCGGGGTAAGACAGGGAAGCTATGGCTACACCTTC.

This clone was counted a few times. This chain connects TRBV6-1 to TRBJ2-5; a possible D gene is TRBD1 (6 bases). Per the germline V gene, CDR1 is MNHNS and CDR2 is SASEGT. V lost 9 bases and J 4 bases, leaving 21 bases between the germline ends. CDR3 size: 15 residues. The CDR3, as DNA: TGTGCCAGTGTCCCGCAGGGGAGTACGGCAGAGACCCAGTACTTC. It codes for CASVPQGSTAETQYF.

The chain is built from TRBV9 and TRBJ2-1; the D is unclear. Trimming left V 0 bases short and J 2 bases short, with 3 bases between. The CDR3 consists of 13 residues. The germline gives CDR1 SGDLS, CDR2 YYNGEE. The CDR3 sequence: CASSVGTYNEQFF. In nucleotides, the CDR3 is TGTGCCAGCAGCGTAGGCACCTACAATGAGCAGTTCTTC. Filled out from reference TRBV9 and TRBJ2-1, the complete variable domain reads DSGVTQTPKHLITATGQRVTLRCSPRSGDLSVYWYQQSLDQGLQFLIQYYNGEERAKGNILERFSAQQFPDLHSELNLSSLELGDSALYFCASSVGTYNEQFFGPGTRLTVL.

This clone occurred once. This rearrangement joins TRBV6-1 to TRBJ2-1; 10 bases agree with TRBD2. The germline V gene has CDR1 MNHNS and CDR2 SASEGT. This CDR3 contains 16 residues. The junction had 9 bases not matched to a gene; V was cut back by 3 bases and J by 7 bases. CDR3 in DNA: TGTGCCAGCAGTGACCTAGCGGGGGCCAAAGGGAATGAGCAGTTCTTC. Encoded protein: CASSDLAGAKGNEQFF.

The chain recombines TRBV6-1 with TRBJ1-1, with D possibly being TRBD1 (5 bases). V was clipped by 7 bases and J by 13 bases, with 19 bases between them. The CDR3 runs 12 residues. Germline V lookup: CDR1 MNHNS, CDR2 SASEGT. The DNA for the CDR3 is TGTGCCAGCAATCGGGACTTCCAATTAGGTTTCTTT. Protein: CASNRDFQLGFF.

V is TRBV25-1 and J is TRBJ1-1, with a possible D match to TRBD1 (6 bases). Trimming stripped 5 bases from V and 8 bases from J, with 15 bases between. Germline CDR1 and CDR2: MGHDK and SYGVNS. This CDR3 spans 13 amino acids. This chain's CDR3 is CASSNYRAREAFF. CDR3 in DNA: TGTGCCAGCAGTAACTACAGGGCCCGAGAAGCTTTCTTT.

The V gene is TRBV10-3, the J gene TRBJ2-1; 14 bases line up with TRBD2. After removal of 11 bases from V and 10 bases from J, the junction contained 10 bases not matched to a gene. The CDR3 loop spans 14 amino acids. Germline V gene sequence: CDR1 ENHRY, CDR2 SYGVKD. The DNA for the CDR3 is TGTGCCGTCGCCGGGACTAGCGGGGGAGAGGAGCAGTTCTTC. It encodes CAVAGTSGGEEQFF.

The rearrangement links TRBV5-1 to TRBJ1-2, with 7 bases fitting TRBD1. Trimming took 2 bases from V and 4 from J; bases not matched to a gene: 5. This CDR3 comprises 14 residues. CDR1 is SGHRS and CDR2 is YFSETQ in the germline V gene. The CDR3 nucleotides read TGCGCCAGCAGCTTCAACAGGGGCCCCTATGGCTACACCTTC. Translating it yields CASSFNRGPYGYTF.

The gene calls are TRBV27 and TRBJ2-3; unclear D gene. V shed 7 bases and J shed 3 bases, with 8 bases lying between them. CDR1 is MNHEY and CDR2 is SMNVEV in the germline V gene (reference sequence). The CDR3 runs to 12 residues. Here the CDR3 DNA reads TGTGCCAGCAATATTTGGACAGATACGCAGTATTTT. This codes for CASNIWTDTQYF.

The chain combines TRBV6-5 with TRBJ1-4, with TRBD1 matching over 7 bases. CDR1 is MNHEY, CDR2 SVGAGI, per germline. This CDR3 region has 16 residues. The J segment lost 8 bases and the V segment lost 4 bases, leaving 13 bases of the junction unmatched. The CDR3 protein is CASSFYRQGSGEKLFF. For the CDR3, the DNA is TGTGCCAGCAGTTTTTACCGACAGGGCTCAGGCGAAAAACTGTTTTTT.

This clone was seen a few times. The rearrangement uses TRBV7-9 and TRBJ2-7, with a weak D call TRBD1 (6 bases). CDR1 is SEHNR and CDR2 is FQNEAQ in the germline V gene (reference sequence). The germline V and J ends were trimmed by 6 bases and 5 bases, with 8 bases remaining between them. There are 11 residues in the CDR3. This CDR3 is CASRGANEQYF. The CDR3 DNA follows: TGTGCCAGCAGGGGGGCGAACGAGCAGTACTTC. The full variable domain, with the rest looked up from reference TRBV7-9 and TRBJ2-7, is DTGVSQNPRHKITKRGQNVTFRCDPISEHNRLYWYRQTLGQGPEFLTYFQNEAQLEKSRLLSDRFSAERPKGSFSTLEIQRTEQGDSAMYLCASRGANEQYFGPGTRLTVT.

This sequence joins TRBV5-1 and TRBJ2-1; the match to TRBD2 covers 9 bases. Germline CDR1 is SGHRS and CDR2 is YFSETQ. This CDR3 comprises 18 residues. V lost 0 bases to trimming and J lost 4 bases; unmatched junction nucleotides: 11. CDR3 region: CASSLELAGSYKYNEQFF. The CDR3, as DNA: TGCGCCAGCAGCTTGGAGCTAGCGGGAAGCTACAAGTACAATGAGCAGTTCTTC. The variable domain in full, completed from reference TRBV5-1 and TRBJ2-1, reads KAGVTQTPRYLIKTRGQQVTLSCSPISGHRSVSWYQQTPGQGLQFLFEYFSETQRNKGNFPGRFSGRQFSNSRSEMNVSTLELGDSALYLCASSLELAGSYKYNEQFFGPGTRLTVL.

J is TRBJ2-5 and V is TRBV6-5; TRBD1 agrees at 8 bases. Germline assignment: CDR1 MNHEY and CDR2 SVGAGI. V lost 4 bases to trimming and J lost 4 bases; unmatched junction nucleotides: 5. This CDR3 region has 14 residues. The chain's CDR3 is CASSSPTGAETQYF. The CDR3 coding sequence is TGTGCCAGCAGTTCCCCGACAGGGGCAGAGACCCAGTACTTC.

V gene TRBV7-2 combines with J gene TRBJ1-1, with D possibly matching TRBD1 (5 bases). The V and J ends lost 4 bases and 2 bases respectively, with 8 bases between them. The germline V gene has CDR1 SGHTA and CDR2 FQGNSA. CDR3 size: 13 residues. The CDR3 region has the DNA TGTGCCAGCAGCTCCACAGGAAACACTGAAGCTTTCTTT. This encodes CASSSTGNTEAFF.

The chain employs TRBV19 and TRBJ2-2; TRBD2 matches at 7 bases. The CDR3 loop spans 17 amino acids. Germline assignment: CDR1 LNHDA and CDR2 SQIVND (reference sequence). J lost 4 bases, V lost 3 bases, and 11 bases had no gene match. The CDR3 sequence is CASSILAGVSVTGELFF. In nucleotides, the CDR3 is TGTGCCAGTAGTATCCTCGCGGGAGTGAGCGTCACCGGGGAGCTGTTTTTT.

CDR3 nucleotides: TGCGCCAGCAGCCAAGATTGGGGAGCCGGCAATCAGCCCCAGCATTTT. This translates into CASSQDWGAGNQPQHF. The chain recombines TRBV4-1 with TRBJ1-5; D remains unclear. Per the germline V gene, CDR1 is MGHRA and CDR2 is YSYEKL. The CDR3 runs 16 residues. Trimming took 0 bases from V and 2 from J, leaving 11 bases between them.

This sequence joins TRBV7-9 and TRBJ2-6; D may be TRBD1 (5 bases). The CDR3 extends over 18 amino acids. Per the germline V gene, CDR1 is SEHNR and CDR2 is FQNEAQ (reference sequence). Trimming stripped 5 bases from V and 1 base from J, with 18 bases between. The CDR3 sequence is CASSPARVLTSGANVLTF. For the CDR3, the DNA is TGTGCCAGCAGCCCTGCCAGGGTTCTTACGTCTGGGGCCAACGTCCTGACTTTC.

The V call is TRBV11-2, the J call TRBJ2-1, with 8 bases lining up with TRBD2. Looked up from germline, CDR1 is SGHAT and CDR2 is FQNNGV. This CDR3 is built from 18 residues. Trimming removed 2 bases from V and 0 bases from J; junction bases left unmatched: 9. Written as DNA, the CDR3 is TGTGCCAGCAGCTTATCGACGGGAGGGGCTTCCTCCTACAATGAGCAGTTCTTC. This sequence encodes CASSLSTGGASSYNEQFF.

The chain joins TRBV11-3 to TRBJ2-1, with D possibly being TRBD1 or TRBD2 (5 bases each). Trimming removed 4 bases from V and 9 bases from J, with 16 bases in between. The length of the CDR3 is 14 residues. Germline lookup yields CDR1 SGHNT and CDR2 YENEEA. DNA for the CDR3: TGTGCCAGCAGCTCAAGAACGGGGCTAGGTGAGCAGTTCTTC. The encoded protein is CASSSRTGLGEQFF. Using reference TRBV11-3 and TRBJ2-1 for the parts outside the CDR3, the full variable domain is EAGVVQSPRYKIIEKKQPVAFWCNPISGHNTLYWYLQNLGQGPELLIRYENEEAVDDSQLPKDRFSAERLKGVDSTLKIQPAELGDSAVYLCASSSRTGLGEQFFGPGTRLTVL.

The chain employs TRBV5-1 and TRBJ2-1; possible D gene TRBD1, 6 bases. V was trimmed by 0 bases and J by 8 bases, leaving 12 bases between them. CDR1 SGHRS and CDR2 YFSETQ come from the germline V gene. The CDR3 has 14 amino acids. CDR3 amino acids: CASSLVLGGDEQFF. The DNA for the CDR3 is TGCGCCAGCAGCTTGGTACTAGGGGGAGATGAGCAGTTCTTC.

CDR3 nucleotide sequence: TGCGCCAGCAGCCAAGTATCCACCTTGCCCGGGGAGACCCAGTACTTC. Translating it yields CASSQVSTLPGETQYF. This chain links TRBV4-1 with TRBJ2-5; D is unresolved. This CDR3 region has 16 residues. In germline, CDR1 is MGHRA, CDR2 YSYEKL. Trimming took off 1 base at V and 5 bases at J, with 17 bases between the two ends.

The chain joins TRBV9 to TRBJ2-7; 8 positions agree with TRBD2. The germline V gene encodes CDR1 SGDLS and CDR2 YYNGEE. The ends lost 2 bases at V and 6 bases at J; junction bases unmatched: 13. The CDR3 covers 16 residues. The CDR3 DNA reads as TGTGCCAGCAGCGTGGGTTCTAGCGGGTTGGTTAGCGAGCAGTACTTC. Protein product: CASSVGSSGLVSEQYF.

The V gene is TRBV11-2, the J gene TRBJ1-3; tentative D call: TRBD1 (6 bases). Trimming removed 8 bases at V and 2 bases at J, with 10 bases between. Germline V lookup: CDR1 SGHAT, CDR2 FQNNGV. The CDR3 loop spans 13 amino acids. The CDR3 loop is CASQGYPGNTIYF. CDR3 nucleotides: TGTGCCAGCCAGGGGTACCCTGGAAACACCATATATTTT.

The CDR3 nucleotides are TGTGCCAGCAGTTTTTGGGTCGGGTCCGCGAAGTGGGAGACCCAGTACTTC. Protein product: CASSFWVGSAKWETQYF. The rearrangement links TRBV27 to TRBJ2-5; no definite D call. The CDR3 runs to 17 residues. Germline CDR1 MNHEY, CDR2 SMNVEV (reference sequence). Trimming left V 3 bases short and J 5 bases short, with 22 bases between.

The rearrangement links TRBV7-7 to TRBJ1-2; unclear D gene. Germline assignment: CDR1 SSHAT and CDR2 FNYEAQ (reference sequence). The CDR3 totals 8 residues. CDR3 protein: CGVDGYTF. The CDR3 DNA reads TGTGGGGTTGATGGCTACACCTTC.

The chain combines TRBV5-4 with TRBJ1-6; D ambiguous. Between the trimmed V and J ends, which lost 9 bases and 10 bases, there was a span of 14 bases. The CDR3 is made up of 12 amino acids. The germline V gene encodes CDR1 SGHNT and CDR2 YYREEE (reference sequence). The CDR3 reads CAISGEVSPLHF. As DNA, the CDR3 is TGTGCCATTTCGGGTGAAGTGTCACCCCTCCACTTT.